This T cell receptor beta chain is from a study of multiple sclerosis patients with progressive multifocal leukoencephalopathy (dated by TCRdb to the late 2010s). About the full investigation: Controls were about five natalizumab-treated MS patients who did not develop PML, sampled longitudinally. Longitudinal follow-up was performed in two natalizumab-treated patients who later developed PML, from before therapy through 6 and 12 months to PML onset. The study aimed to detect JC virus-specific or public T-cell expansions arising at the time of PML onset. The study examined peripheral T and B cells of MS patients who developed PML (4 under natalizumab, 1 after alemtuzumab) and treated patients who did not. The paper as a whole reports these results and caveats: Because of the small, descriptive cohort, whether findings reflect JC virus infection or general immunocompromise remained unclear. The analysis covered only peripheral blood, although cerebrospinal fluid or brain lymphocytes might be more informative for natalizumab-associated PML. In most PML patients, lower normalized Shannon entropy suggested less diverse TRB repertoires, while the natalizumab-treated controls had values close to 1. No common TRBV or TRBJ gene usage or preferential TRBV-TRBJ pairings were detected when PML developed. TRB clones above 0.5% frequency appeared only in PML patients, but expanded clones at PML onset were already present before and during natalizumab therapy.

On this clone itself: Its cognate antigen has yet to be identified. One base away there is no much larger clone; base qualities are not given.

From cysteine to phenylalanine, the CDR3 is 17 amino acids long. Kept here is only the CDR3 DNA, which spans 51 bases and is read in frame from base 1. At the junction V is shortened by 3 bases and J by 2 bases, with 20 bases in between. Reading the germline V gene (reference sequence) gives CDR1 LNHDA and CDR2 SQIVND. This specimen's time point label, per the study, means: before natalizumab initiation. All listed patients had previously received interferon beta, and all PML patients were female. Before the first natalizumab infusion, T0 blood samples were collected. Ficoll-Hypaque density gradient centrifugation was used to isolate peripheral blood mononuclear cells. Amplification of TRB CDR3 regions from genomic DNA was performed at survey-level depth using the immunoSEQ two-step multiplex PCR. Each PCR was spiked with synthetic inline TR CDR3 controls spanning all V-J pairings to estimate template counts and remove amplification bias. Reads went through processing to reduce amplification and sequencing bias, and quantification was done against synthetic TR CDR3 analogs. The authors processed their data as follows. Raw data were processed in ImmunoSEQ Analyzer, removing out-of-frame sequences and CDR3s with stop codons, and genes were named by IMGT nomenclature. Normalized Shannon entropy, defined as 1 minus Pielou's evenness, served as the summary measure of repertoire diversity. Two TRB sequences were counted as identical only if the two sequences had the same V gene, J gene and CDR3. Public PML clonotypes were CDR3s found in two or more PML-onset samples but not found earlier, in controls, or in public databases. Position-by-position CDR3 amino acid composition was analyzed in Skylign with the observed count method. TCRdb retrieved this table from immuneACCESS and kept in-frame rearrangements only. Not all clones are present; in checked studies, unresolved V genes account for under half, and no reason is known for the remainder. V, J and clone size are taken as reported in that table, and D and trimming were inferred from the DNA itself. A total of fewer than 35,000 clones appear in this sample, over 75% of them only once. The ten largest clonotypes hold about 1.5% of the sample.

Recombination connected TRBV19 to TRBJ2-7, with a weak D call of TRBD2 (6 bases match). The sequence was obtained from a human donor with multiple sclerosis. Material: PBMCs. The CDR3 is CASSMIIGGSGPYEQYF. The DNA reads TGTGCCAGTAGTATGATAATTGGGGGTAGCGGACCCTACGAGCAGTACTTC.